The clone carrying this TCR beta chain was observed at least ten times. Library construction for TCR beta used iRepertoire HTBI primers and Arm-PCR of CDR3 regions. TCRdb itself ran the multiplex PCR reads through MiXCR, one entry per CDR3 protein. The data contain 500,000 or so distinct CDR3 sequences, 16% of them seen just once; the ten biggest clones take up 12%. These data originate in a study of regulatory T cells in long-lasting Graves disease. Time point meaning: newly diagnosed GD, antithyroid drugs for less than 3 months. PBMC-derived RNA was used for the TCR library. These data are also associated with another study on T cells in Graves' hyperthyroidism and ophthalmopathy. That investigation notes: A 13 V-J signature model discriminated ophthalmopathy versus stable hyperthyroidism.

This receptor was identified in a man aged 35-49 years with Graves disease. The sample here was peripheral blood mononuclear cells (PBMCs), taken at new diagnosis, from a patient treated with antithyroid drugs.

The CDR3 bases are TGTGCCATCAGTGGATTAGCGGGACTGTATACGCAGTATTTT. This codes for CAISGLAGLYTQYF. J is TRBJ2-3 and V is TRBV10-3, with 8 bases fitting TRBD2. Germline V gene data show CDR1 as ENHRY and CDR2 as SYGVKD. Trimming at V came to 4 bases and at J to 7 bases, leaving 7 bases not matched to a gene. This CDR3 is built from 14 residues.